Each of the 30 T cell receptor beta chains below was sequenced from the same sample in a study of cytomegalovirus exposure and HLA in healthy donors. It was with 60 Vbeta and 13 Jbeta primers that the PCR ran. Some clones are missing from TCRdb's copy, which holds only in-frame ones; the method was immunoSEQ multiplex PCR. This sample has approximately 100,000 clones, with under 80% found just once. Sequenced sample: PBMCs. Every receptor here comes from a man aged 35 to 55 in good health and CMV-seronegative.

The rearrangement links TRBV18 to TRBJ1-2; 8 bases are a match to TRBD1. The CDR3 is made up of 15 amino acids. The germline CDR1 and CDR2 sequences are KGHSH and LQKENI. V gave up 2 bases and J gave up 6 bases; unmatched junction bases: 8. DNA of the CDR3: TGTGCCAGCTCACCAAGGACAGGGATCGACCATGGCTACACCTTC. Translation gives CASSPRTGIDHGYTF.

This clone showed up just a few times. This sequence joins TRBV6-1 and TRBJ2-5, with 9 bases lining up with TRBD1. Germline V gene data show CDR1 as MNHNS and CDR2 as SASEGT. CDR3 length: 15 amino acids. J was trimmed by 5 bases and V by 6 bases; bases with no gene match: 10. CDR3 bases: TGTGCCAGCAGGGACAGGGGACCCCAACGGGAGACCCAGTACTTC. Amino acids: CASRDRGPQRETQYF.

This clone occurred a few times. V gene TRBV12-5 combines with J gene TRBJ2-4, with TRBD1 identical over 7 bases. Trimming at V came to 7 bases and at J to 6 bases, leaving 9 bases not matched to a gene. This CDR3 spans 14 amino acids. Germline CDR1 reads LGHNT; CDR2 reads FRNRAP. In nucleotides, the CDR3 is TGTGCTAGTGTACTGACAGGGTGGGGAAACATTCAGTACTTC. This sequence encodes CASVLTGWGNIQYF.

V usage is TRBV6-5 and J usage is TRBJ2-7; the D gene is possibly TRBD1 (6 bases). CDR3 length: 12 residues. Germline CDR1 and CDR2: MNHEY and SVGAGI. Trimming shortened V by 6 bases and J by 1 base, and 7 bases separated the two germline ends. CDR3 sequence reads: CASRGASYEQYV. CDR3 in DNA: TGTGCCAGCAGGGGGGCTTCCTACGAGCAGTACGTC.

There are a few counts of this clone. The rearrangement joins TRBV14 to TRBJ2-5; TRBD1 agrees at 7 bases. The CDR3 extends over 13 amino acids. The J segment lost 11 bases and the V segment lost 3 bases, leaving 9 bases of the junction unmatched. Germline CDR1 SGHDN, CDR2 FVKESK. This chain's CDR3 is CASSHLKGQLQYF. The CDR3 nucleotides are TGTGCCAGCAGCCACCTAAAGGGACAGTTACAGTACTTC.

In its sample, this clone was seen a few times. The chain couples TRBV6-6 to TRBJ1-1, with 10 bases matching TRBD1. CDR1 and CDR2 (germline): MNHNY, SVGAGI (reference sequence). Germline trimming cut 6 bases from V and 3 bases from J; bases unmatched to any gene: 10. This CDR3 spans 16 amino acids. The CDR3: CASRGRQGAVDTEAFF. The CDR3, as DNA: TGTGCCAGCAGGGGAAGACAGGGGGCAGTGGACACTGAAGCTTTCTTT.

The rearrangement joins TRBV9 to TRBJ2-1; 10 nucleotides line up with TRBD1. The V segment lost 4 bases and the J segment 9 bases; nucleotides outside the gene matches: 7. This CDR3 is built from 14 residues. Germline CDR1 reads SGDLS; CDR2 reads YYNGEE. Here the CDR3 DNA reads TGTGCCAGCAGCCCGAGACAGGGGGCGGGTGAGCAGTTCTTC. It codes for CASSPRQGAGEQFF.

This clone was seen a few times. The gene calls are TRBV4-3 and TRBJ2-3, with 7 positions matching TRBD1. In germline, CDR1 is LGHNA, CDR2 YSLEER. The CDR3 has 15 amino acids. V was clipped by 5 bases and J by 0 bases; unmatched bases: 5. The CDR3 DNA reads as TGCGCCAGCAGCACCCGACAGGGTAGCACAGATACGCAGTATTTT. Translated, it gives CASSTRQGSTDTQYF.

The chain recombines TRBV6-5 with TRBJ2-1, with a possible D match to TRBD2 (6 bases). The germline V gene has CDR1 MNHEY and CDR2 SVGAGI. Trimming took off 0 bases at V and 7 bases at J, with 13 bases between the two ends. This CDR3 is built from 15 residues. The CDR3 is CASSYSTAGKNEQFF. CDR3 coding DNA: TGTGCCAGCAGTTACTCGACCGCGGGGAAAAATGAGCAGTTCTTC.

This clone appeared a few times. The V gene is TRBV18, the J gene TRBJ1-5; 12 nucleotides line up with TRBD1. The CDR3 covers 19 residues. CDR1 and CDR2 from the germline V gene are KGHSH and LQKENI. V gave up 0 bases and J gave up 2 bases; unmatched junction bases: 8. CDR3 protein: CASSPPVEGTGGRNQPQHF. The CDR3 nucleotides read TGTGCCAGCTCACCACCGGTTGAAGGGACAGGGGGCCGCAATCAGCCCCAGCATTTT.

The V gene is TRBV10-3, the J gene TRBJ1-2, with TRBD1 matching 8 bases. This CDR3 comprises 15 residues. V gave up 2 bases and J gave up 8 bases; unmatched junction bases: 10. Germline V gene sequence: CDR1 ENHRY, CDR2 SYGVKD. In nucleotides, the CDR3 is TGTGCCATCAGTGAGACCCCAGGGGGCTCTGGGGGCTACACCTTC. Its protein is CAISETPGGSGGYTF.

Note on this clone: As the CDR3 is not closed by the conserved phenylalanine or tryptophan, this likely results from a read error. This chain joins TRBV7-8 and TRBJ2-7; D possibly corresponds to TRBD1 (6 bases). CDR1 is SGHVS, CDR2 FQNEAQ, per germline. The V gene lost 5 bases and the J gene lost 5 bases, with 16 bases spanning the gap. The CDR3 covers 14 residues. CDR3 bases: TGTGCCAGCAGCACCTACACAGGGAACCACGAGCAGTACCTC. Its protein product is CASSTYTGNHEQYL.

The chain employs TRBV6-1 and TRBJ1-2, with 7 bases lining up with TRBD1. This CDR3 spans 12 amino acids. V dropped 7 bases and J dropped 8; count of bases not matched to a gene: 7. In germline, CDR1 is MNHNS, CDR2 SASEGT. The CDR3 reads CASNQQGRGYTF. CDR3 coding DNA: TGTGCCAGCAATCAACAGGGGAGAGGCTACACCTTC.

The chain uses TRBV30 and TRBJ1-5, with D tentatively TRBD1 (6 bases). This CDR3 has 14 amino acids. Trimming took off 5 bases at V and 5 bases at J, with 16 bases between the two ends. The germline V gene encodes CDR1 GTSNPN and CDR2 SVGIG (reference sequence). The CDR3 bases are TGTGCCTGGGGATCCGGGACACTGGATCAGCCCCAGCATTTT. Protein sequence: CAWGSGTLDQPQHF.

J is TRBJ2-3 and V is TRBV5-4, with 8 bases aligning to TRBD2. Germline trimming cut 2 bases from V and 3 bases from J; bases unmatched to any gene: 5. Germline loops: CDR1 SGHNT, CDR2 YYREEE (reference sequence). This CDR3 is 15 amino acids long. The CDR3 bases are TGTGCCAGCAGCTTTAGTCGGGGGGGAACAGATACGCAGTATTTT. It codes for CASSFSRGGTDTQYF.

The J gene is TRBJ2-7, the V gene TRBV5-5; possibly TRBD1 for D (5 bases). CDR1 and CDR2 (germline): SGHKS, YYEKEE (reference sequence). This CDR3 is built from 12 residues. V was shortened by 1 base and J by 4 bases, with 6 bases between the two germline ends. Written as DNA, the CDR3 is TGTGCCAGCAGCTTGAAGGGGTACGAGCAGTACGTC. Protein: CASSLKGYEQYV.

V gene TRBV7-9 combines with J gene TRBJ2-1, with a tentative D call TRBD1 (6 bases). The CDR3 runs to 13 residues. Germline V CDR1 and CDR2: SEHNR, FQNEAQ (reference sequence). The ends were cut back, 2 bases at V and 7 bases at J, with 9 bases in the middle. CDR3 residues: CASSLNTGNEQFF. In DNA, the CDR3 is TGTGCCAGCAGCTTAAATACAGGGAATGAGCAGTTCTTC.

The chain recombines TRBV5-4 with TRBJ2-1; 8 bases map to TRBD1. Trimming at V came to 2 bases and at J to 4 bases, leaving 5 bases not matched to a gene. The germline V gene encodes CDR1 SGHNT and CDR2 YYREEE (reference sequence). CDR3 size: 15 residues. CDR3 nucleotides: TGTGCCAGCAGCTTCGACACAGGGGGGTACAATGAGCAGTTCTTC. It codes for CASSFDTGGYNEQFF.

V gene TRBV10-3 combines with J gene TRBJ1-2, with D perhaps matching TRBD1 (5 bases). Per germline, CDR1 ENHRY and CDR2 SYGVKD. Trimming pared 3 bases from V and 4 bases from J, leaving 12 bases between. This CDR3 contains 14 residues. The CDR3 DNA reads TGTGCCATCAGTGAATCGGGGGGTGGCTATGGCTACACCTTC. Protein: CAISESGGGYGYTF.

This clone showed up just once. V gene TRBV7-9 combines with J gene TRBJ1-1, with a tentative D call TRBD1 (5 bases). Trimming took off 1 base at V and 0 bases at J, with 6 bases between the two ends. The length of the CDR3 is 14 residues. Germline CDR1 and CDR2: SEHNR and FQNEAQ (reference sequence). Written as DNA, the CDR3 is TGTGCCAGCAGCTTAGTGGGGCTGAACACTGAAGCTTTCTTT. Its protein is CASSLVGLNTEAFF.

The chain recombines TRBV7-8 with TRBJ1-5; D is perhaps TRBD1 (6 bases). The CDR3 extends over 14 amino acids. The germline V and J ends were trimmed by 1 base and 5 bases, with 9 bases remaining between them. Germline V gives CDR1 SGHVS, CDR2 FQNEAQ. CDR3 loop: CASSLGGGDQPQHF. As DNA, the CDR3 is TGTGCCAGCAGCTTAGGAGGGGGGGATCAGCCCCAGCATTTT.

This chain connects TRBV27 to TRBJ2-7, with 13 bases matching TRBD2. CDR1 is MNHEY, CDR2 SMNVEV, per germline (reference sequence). After removal of 5 bases from V and 6 bases from J, the junction contained 7 bases not matched to a gene. The CDR3 extends over 15 amino acids. CDR3 in DNA: TGTGCCAGCAGTCCTACGGGACTAGCGGGGACCGAGCAGTACTTC. It is translated as CASSPTGLAGTEQYF.

The chain combines TRBV21-1 with TRBJ1-1. TRBV21-1 is flagged as a pseudogene. The CDR3 has 17 residues. Written as DNA, the CDR3 is TGTGCCAGCAGCAAAGGTCTCGGGGGTCGGCTGAACACTGAAGCTTTCTTT. It yields the protein CASSKGLGGRLNTEAFF.

The gene calls are TRBV19 and TRBJ2-6, with D possibly being TRBD1 (6 bases). Trimming took off 8 bases at V and 4 bases at J, with 18 bases between the two ends. Germline V gives CDR1 LNHDA, CDR2 SQIVND (reference sequence). CDR3 length equals 16 residues. The CDR3: CASSRKGVTGANVLTF. Here the CDR3 DNA reads TGTGCCAGTTCCAGGAAGGGGGTCACCGGGGCCAACGTCCTGACTTTC.

This clone was counted only a few times. The J gene is TRBJ2-3, the V gene TRBV14; no definite D call. The V end lost 4 bases, the J end lost 3 bases, and 2 bases lay between the germline ends. The CDR3 has 11 residues. Germline values: CDR1 SGHDN, CDR2 FVKESK. CDR3 nucleotide sequence: TGTGCCAGCAGCCTAACAGATACGCAGTATTTT. It translates to CASSLTDTQYF.

V and J are TRBV5-4 and TRBJ1-1, with 9 bases fitting TRBD1. V dropped 5 bases and J dropped 3; count of bases not matched to a gene: 8. Germline CDR1 reads SGHNT; CDR2 reads YYREEE (reference sequence). The length of the CDR3 is 15 residues. The CDR3 region has the DNA TGTGCCAGCAGTCTTGAGGACAGGGGCGACACTGAAGCTTTCTTT. Translated: CASSLEDRGDTEAFF.

This chain links TRBV19 with TRBJ2-1, with 8 bases matching TRBD2. CDR1 and CDR2 from the germline V gene are LNHDA and SQIVND (reference sequence). V dropped 4 bases and J dropped 7; count of bases not matched to a gene: 6. The CDR3 has 14 amino acids. CDR3 protein: CASSTIGGANEQFF. The CDR3, as DNA: TGTGCCAGTAGTACGATCGGGGGGGCAAATGAGCAGTTCTTC.

The chain links TRBV21-1 to TRBJ1-1; the table's D call, TRBD1, was not checked against the DNA. TRBV21-1 is listed as a pseudogene. The CDR3 contains 15 residues. The CDR3 DNA is TGTGCCAGCAGCAAAGCTTCACAGTTGAACACTGAAGCTTTCTTT. Amino acid sequence: CASSKASQLNTEAFF.

The sample holds a few counts of this clone. This chain uses TRBV28 with TRBJ2-7; D may be TRBD1 (6 bases). This CDR3 comprises 14 residues. Germline CDR1 reads MDHEN; CDR2 reads SYDVKM. V was trimmed by 2 bases and J by 4 bases, leaving 12 bases between them. CDR3 sequence: CASSLGGRVYEQYV. The CDR3 DNA reads TGTGCCAGCAGTTTAGGGGGCAGGGTGTACGAGCAGTACGTC.

The chain combines TRBV6-1 with TRBJ2-5, with unresolved D. The CDR3 consists of 11 residues. Per germline, CDR1 MNHNS and CDR2 SASEGT. The germline V and J ends were trimmed by 5 bases and 5 bases, with 6 bases remaining between them. Written as DNA, the CDR3 is TGTGCCAGCAGTTATCGGGAGACCCAGTACTTC. Residues: CASSYRETQYF.